The 19 T cell receptor beta chains below all came from one sample that was sequenced in a study of blood T cell repertoires in COVID-19 (dated by TCRdb to about 2020). The library was made by the immunoSEQ multiplex PCR assay. TCRdb carries this immuneACCESS record with in-frame sequences only. Its versions omit some clonotypes, under half of them owing to an unresolved V gene in the studies checked, with the rest unexplained. For this sample there are about 110,000 clones; 60% to 80% appear just once. The ten largest clones represent roughly 16% of the sample. Sequencing was performed on peripheral blood. These receptors were taken from a woman older than 75 with active or convalescent COVID-19.

This chain links TRBV10-1 with TRBJ1-1; D uncertain. V was trimmed by 8 bases and J by 3 bases, leaving 13 bases between them. Per germline, CDR1 WNHNN and CDR2 SYGVQD (reference sequence). CDR3 length equals 13 residues. CDR3 coding DNA: TGCGCCAGCGGGGAGCGACCGGACACTGAAGCTTTCTTT. Its protein is CASGERPDTEAFF.

This clone turned up a few times. The same CDR3 is also encoded by other DNA sequences in this sample. This CDR3 is CASSQGQGGTEAFF. CDR3 nucleotides: TGTGCCAGCAGCCAGGGACAGGGAGGCACTGAAGCTTTCTTT. The rearrangement links TRBV3-1 (or the pseudogene TRBV3-2) to TRBJ1-1; 9 bases align to TRBD1. CDR1 LGHDT and CDR2 YNNKEL come from the germline V gene (reference sequence). Trimming removed 3 bases from V and 4 bases from J; junction bases left unmatched: 3. CDR3 length equals 14 residues.

The chain joins TRBV5-5 to TRBJ2-7; tentatively, D is TRBD2 (5 bases). Germline CDR1 reads SGHKS; CDR2 reads YYEKEE (reference sequence). The V and J ends lost 0 bases and 3 bases respectively, with 16 bases between them. This CDR3 is built from 16 residues. The CDR3 bases are TGTGCCAGCAGCTTGGACCCCGCAAGCCGGGGCTACGAGCAGTACTTC. Its protein is CASSLDPASRGYEQYF. The whole variable domain, remainder taken from reference TRBV5-5 and TRBJ2-7, is DAGVTQSPTHLIKTRGQQVTLRCSPISGHKSVSWYQQVLGQGPQFIFQYYEKEERGRGNFPDRFSARQFPNYSSELNVNALLLGDSALYLCASSLDPASRGYEQYFGPGTRLTVT.

As DNA, the CDR3 is TGTGCCATCAGTGAAAGGCTAGCGGACATCAATGAGCAGTTCTTC. As protein: CAISERLADINEQFF. V gene TRBV10-3 combines with J gene TRBJ2-1; 7 nucleotides align to TRBD2. Germline-derived CDR1 and CDR2 are ENHRY and SYGVKD. J gave up 6 bases and V 3 bases, and 8 bases lay outside the gene matches. The CDR3 covers 15 residues.

V and J are TRBV21-1 and TRBJ2-7; no DNA check was done on the table's D call, TRBD1. TRBV21-1 is classified as a pseudogene. The CDR3 has 15 residues. CDR3 nucleotides: TGTGCCAGCAGCATCCGATACAGGATCTCCTACGAGCAGTACTTC. It is translated as CASSIRYRISYEQYF.

The genes are TRBV29-1 and TRBJ2-7, with 7 bases aligning to TRBD2. The length of the CDR3 is 12 residues. Per germline, CDR1 SQVTM and CDR2 ANQGSEA. Germline trimming cut 6 bases from V and 2 bases from J; bases unmatched to any gene: 4. The CDR3 DNA is TGCAGCGTACTCGGGAGGACCTACGAGCAGTACTTC. Protein: CSVLGRTYEQYF.

The chain is built from TRBV5-1 and TRBJ2-2; 11 bases align to TRBD1. Germline-derived CDR1 and CDR2 are SGHRS and YFSETQ. V lost 3 bases to trimming and J lost 2 bases; unmatched junction nucleotides: 6. The length of the CDR3 is 17 residues. The CDR3 spells CASSWDGQGANTGELFF. CDR3 coding DNA: TGCGCCAGCAGCTGGGACGGACAGGGGGCTAACACCGGGGAGCTGTTTTTT.

V gene TRBV11-3 combines with J gene TRBJ2-1; D ambiguous. Germline V gene lookup returns CDR1 SGHNT and CDR2 YENEEA. The CDR3 is 13 amino acids. With 1 base removed from V and 10 bases from J, the gap between germline ends came to 11 bases. In DNA, the CDR3 is TGTGCCAGCAGCTTAGCAGGTAGGTCGGAGCAGTTCTTC. Translating gives CASSLAGRSEQFF.

The rearrangement joins TRBV7-9 to TRBJ2-7; D gene unclear. There are 14 residues in the CDR3. Between the trimmed V and J ends, which lost 5 bases and 3 bases, there was a span of 14 bases. Looked up from germline, CDR1 is SEHNR and CDR2 is FQNEAQ (reference sequence). The CDR3 DNA sequence: TGTGCCAGCAGCCGAAGGTCACAGATCTACGAGCAGTACTTC. It specifies CASSRRSQIYEQYF.

The V gene is TRBV7-3, the J gene TRBJ2-2; D is perhaps TRBD1 (6 bases). The CDR3 is made up of 14 amino acids. Looked up from germline, CDR1 is SGHTA and CDR2 is FQGTGA. V gave up 5 bases and J gave up 2 bases, with 9 bases separating them. The CDR3 DNA reads TGTGCCAGCAGCCAGGGGTTCAACACCGGGGAGCTGTTTTTT. Protein product: CASSQGFNTGELFF.

Points on this clone: The same CDR3 arises from other DNA sequences in this sample as well. The chain combines TRBV9 with TRBJ2-3; 7 nucleotides line up with TRBD2. Germline V gives CDR1 SGDLS, CDR2 YYNGEE. The CDR3 has 15 residues. V lost 1 base, J lost 0 bases, and 2 bases stayed unmatched. The CDR3: CASSVSGISTDTQYF. In DNA, the CDR3 is TGTGCCAGCAGCGTAAGCGGGATCAGCACAGATACGCAGTATTTT.

This clone was picked up one time. The rearrangement uses TRBV29-1 and TRBJ2-1; D is possibly TRBD2 (5 bases). There are 11 residues in the CDR3. Germline assignment: CDR1 SQVTM and CDR2 ANQGSEA. CDR3 residues: CSARGVNEQFF. The CDR3 DNA sequence: TGCAGTGCCCGGGGAGTGAATGAGCAGTTCTTC.

The J gene is TRBJ2-7, the V gene TRBV10-3, with TRBD2 matching over 7 bases. The CDR3 runs to 14 residues. Losses at the gene ends were 11 bases for V and 3 bases for J; bases not matched to a gene: 13. Germline CDR1 and CDR2: ENHRY and SYGVKD. The CDR3 DNA reads TGTGCCTCCCAACGGACTTCGGGGGGCTACGAGCAGTACTTC. Translation gives CASQRTSGGYEQYF.

The CDR3 DNA follows: TGTGCCAGCACGCCAACCTACTCTGGAAACACCATATATTTT. It specifies CASTPTYSGNTIYF. This chain connects TRBV14 to TRBJ1-3; D not resolved. V dropped 7 bases and J dropped 0 bases, with 10 bases sitting between them. Germline CDR1 is SGHDN and CDR2 is FVKESK. CDR3 length equals 14 residues. The entire variable domain, with the rest obtained from reference TRBV14 and TRBJ1-3, is as follows: EAGVTQFPSHSVIEKGQTVTLRCDPISGHDNLYWYRRVMGKEIKFLLHFVKESKQDESGMPNNRFLAERTGGTYSTLKVQPAELEDSGVYFCASTPTYSGNTIYFGEGSWLTVV.

This clone was found once. The rearrangement links TRBV5-1 to TRBJ2-3; tentatively, D is TRBD1 (5 bases). The CDR3 sequence is 15 residues long. Trimming left V 1 base short and J 0 bases short, with 9 bases between. Looked up from germline, CDR1 is SGHRS and CDR2 is YFSETQ. In DNA form, the CDR3 reads TGCGCCAGCAGCTTGAGCAGGGCTAGCACAGATACGCAGTATTTT. It is translated as CASSLSRASTDTQYF.

The CDR3 reads CASSLTGMNTEAFF. The CDR3, as DNA: TGTGCCAGCAGCTTGACAGGGATGAACACTGAAGCTTTCTTT. V is TRBV25-1 and J is TRBJ1-1; 7 bases map to TRBD1. Trimming took 6 bases from V and 0 from J; bases not matched to a gene: 4. The CDR3 sequence is 14 residues long. From germline, CDR1 is MGHDK and CDR2 SYGVNS.

The chain has TRBV19 and TRBJ2-1, with unresolved D. CDR1 LNHDA and CDR2 SQIVND come from the germline V gene (reference sequence). Trimming took off 0 bases at V and 8 bases at J, with 8 bases between the two ends. This CDR3 comprises 13 residues. The CDR3 reads CASSIDGIYEQFF. In nucleotides, the CDR3 is TGTGCCAGTAGTATAGATGGCATCTATGAGCAGTTCTTC.

The chain carries TRBV7-9 and TRBJ1-1; D not resolved. The V end lost 5 bases, the J end lost 11 bases, and 15 bases lay between the germline ends. The CDR3 has 12 amino acids. Germline lookup yields CDR1 SEHNR and CDR2 FQNEAQ (reference sequence). The CDR3 sequence is CASSLGDREAFF. CDR3 coding DNA: TGTGCCAGCAGCCTGGGAGACCGGGAGGCTTTCTTT.

The rearrangement joins TRBV2 to TRBJ2-7; 7 bases match TRBD1. Germline CDR1 reads SNHLY; CDR2 reads FYNNEI. This CDR3 has 14 amino acids. Losses at the gene ends were 3 bases for V and 3 bases for J; bases not matched to a gene: 5. The DNA of the CDR3 is TGTGCCAGCAGTGATCAGGGGGTCGGCTACGAGCAGTACTTC. Amino acids: CASSDQGVGYEQYF. Full variable domain (rest looked up from reference TRBV2 and TRBJ2-7): EPEVTQTPSHQVTQMGQEVILRCVPISNHLYFYWYRQILGQKVEFLVSFYNNEISEKSEIFDDQFSVERPDGSNFTLKIRSTKLEDSAMYFCASSDQGVGYEQYFGPGTRLTVT.